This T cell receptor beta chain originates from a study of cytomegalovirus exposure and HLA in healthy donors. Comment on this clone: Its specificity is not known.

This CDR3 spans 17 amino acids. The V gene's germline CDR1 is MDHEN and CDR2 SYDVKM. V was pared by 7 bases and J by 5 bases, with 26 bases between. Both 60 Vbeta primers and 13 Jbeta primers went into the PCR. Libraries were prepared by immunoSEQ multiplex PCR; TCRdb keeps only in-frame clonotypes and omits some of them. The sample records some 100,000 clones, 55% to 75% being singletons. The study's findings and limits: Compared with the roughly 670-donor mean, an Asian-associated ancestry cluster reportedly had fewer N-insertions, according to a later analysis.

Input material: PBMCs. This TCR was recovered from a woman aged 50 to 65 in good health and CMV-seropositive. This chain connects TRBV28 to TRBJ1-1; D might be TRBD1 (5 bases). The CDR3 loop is CASTTLGRGGLVTEAFF. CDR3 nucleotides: TGTGCCAGCACAACATTAGGGCGCGGGGGGTTAGTGACTGAAGCTTTCTTT.